This TCR beta chain came from a study of beta chain features in type 1 diabetes. Turning to the study itself: Over all samples combined, more than 90,000,000 sorted cells were examined. Study-wide results and caveats: Moderate yet significant TCRB CDR3 shortening was seen in Type 1 diabetes patients in all four CD4+ subsets.

This clone was observed a few times. Its antigen remains unidentified. Expressed TCRB transcripts got sequenced, as all isolated RNA was reverse transcribed. The method was immunoSEQ multiplex PCR; TCRdb's version includes in-frame clones alone and lacks a portion of them. Altogether under 300,000 clones are present, roughly 11% being singletons, with the ten largest covering about 0.018%. The CDR3 contains 14 residues. Germline V gives CDR1 LGHNT, CDR2 FRNRAP. Trimming removed 1 base at V and 4 bases at J, with 10 bases between. By way of CD45RO/CCR7/CD25/CD127/CD95/CD27, the CD4+ regulatory, stem cell-like memory, central memory and naive cells were sorted.

Sequenced sample: naive CD4+ T cells from blood. The chain has TRBV12-5 and TRBJ1-2; possibly TRBD1 for D (5 bases). The source of this sequence is a man between 25 and 39 years old with type 1 diabetes. The CDR3 coding sequence is TGTGCTAGTGGTTTGGCCGGACAAGTCTATGGCTACACCTTC. Translated, it gives CASGLAGQVYGYTF.